The 13 T cell receptor beta chains below all came from one sample that was sequenced in a study of blood T cell repertoires in COVID-19. Profiling relied on immunoSEQ multiplex PCR, and the TCRdb table lists in-frame clones only, not all of them. The sample has roughly 250,000 clones, approximately 78% seen once. The sequenced sample was peripheral blood. These receptors were obtained from a woman aged 55-75 years with active or convalescent COVID-19.

This chain uses TRBV6-5 with TRBJ1-6; unclear D gene. The CDR3 contains 13 residues. V dropped 2 bases and J dropped 11 bases, with 10 bases sitting between them. Germline lookup yields CDR1 MNHEY and CDR2 SVGAGI. For the CDR3, the DNA is TGTGCCAGCAGTTACAGCTTCCTCGCACCCCTCCACTTT. Translation: CASSYSFLAPLHF.

The V and J genes are TRBV21-1 and TRBJ2-7; TRBD2, the D gene given by the table, was not confirmed from the DNA. TRBV21-1 is a pseudogene locus. There are 14 residues in the CDR3. The CDR3 sequence: CASSPGVAGYEQYF. CDR3 sequence (DNA): TGTGCCAGCAGCCCTGGGGTGGCGGGGTACGAGCAGTACTTC.

This chain connects TRBV20-1 to TRBJ1-2; D unresolved. Germline V gene sequence: CDR1 DFQATT, CDR2 SNEGSKA (reference sequence). V lost 5 bases, J lost 6 bases, and 10 bases lay in between. CDR3 length equals 11 residues. The CDR3, as DNA: TGCAGTGCTCCCGACACCAATGGCTACACCTTC. This translates into CSAPDTNGYTF.

This sequence joins TRBV30 and TRBJ1-4, with D unresolved. The CDR3 sequence is 14 residues long. CDR1 and CDR2 from the germline V gene are GTSNPN and SVGIG (reference sequence). V dropped 4 bases and J dropped 4 bases, with 13 bases sitting between them. The CDR3 sequence is CAWTGGLINEKLFF. The CDR3 DNA follows: TGTGCCTGGACAGGCGGGCTTATTAATGAAAAACTGTTTTTT. The entire variable domain, with the rest obtained from reference TRBV30 and TRBJ1-4, is as follows: SQTIHQWPATLVQPVGSPLSLECTVEGTSNPNLYWYRQAAGRGLQLLFYSVGIGQISSEVPQNLSASRPQDRQFILSSKKLLLSDSGFYLCAWTGGLINEKLFFGSGTQLSVL.

The chain joins TRBV27 to TRBJ2-2, with 7 bases aligning to TRBD1. CDR1 is MNHEY and CDR2 is SMNVEV in the germline V gene (reference sequence). The CDR3 contains 15 residues. Trimming took 8 bases from V and 5 from J; bases not matched to a gene: 11. The CDR3 is CASRDRAIRTGELFF. Written as DNA, the CDR3 is TGTGCCAGCCGCGACAGGGCAATAAGGACCGGGGAGCTGTTTTTT.

The table lists this clone with a few counts. The rearrangement uses TRBV7-9 and TRBJ2-2; D not certain. This CDR3 region has 15 residues. V was clipped by 5 bases and J by 4 bases, with 14 bases between them. Germline V lookup: CDR1 SEHNR, CDR2 FQNEAQ (reference sequence). The CDR3 protein is CASSPYRRSTGELFF. DNA for the CDR3: TGTGCCAGCAGCCCCTACCGCCGGAGCACCGGGGAGCTGTTTTTT. The variable domain in full, completed from reference TRBV7-9 and TRBJ2-2, reads DTGVSQNPRHKITKRGQNVTFRCDPISEHNRLYWYRQTLGQGPEFLTYFQNEAQLEKSRLLSDRFSAERPKGSFSTLEIQRTEQGDSAMYLCASSPYRRSTGELFFGEGSRLTVL.

This clone was seen once. This chain links TRBV9 with TRBJ2-5; 12 bases map to TRBD2. J was trimmed by 2 bases and V by 0 bases; bases with no gene match: 2. The length of the CDR3 is 16 residues. Germline V CDR1 and CDR2: SGDLS, YYNGEE. CDR3 region: CASSVALAGGQETQYF. The CDR3 region has the DNA TGTGCCAGCAGCGTAGCTCTAGCGGGGGGGCAAGAGACCCAGTACTTC.

The rearrangement links TRBV30 to TRBJ1-4; 9 positions match TRBD1. This CDR3 spans 15 amino acids. Germline CDR1 and CDR2: GTSNPN and SVGIG (reference sequence). Germline trimming cut 5 bases from V and 7 bases from J; bases unmatched to any gene: 11. The CDR3 reads CAWGAGQGYGEKLFF. DNA of the CDR3: TGTGCCTGGGGAGCGGGACAGGGCTACGGTGAAAAACTGTTTTTT.

The genes are TRBV5-1 and TRBJ2-2; D unresolved. Trimming stripped 4 bases from V and 4 bases from J, with 11 bases between. The CDR3 contains 14 residues. Per germline, CDR1 SGHRS and CDR2 YFSETQ. The CDR3 spells CASSLRVGTGELFF. In DNA form, the CDR3 reads TGCGCCAGCAGCCTTCGAGTTGGCACCGGGGAGCTGTTTTTT.

The CDR3 loop reads CASSSRGETQYF. The CDR3 DNA reads TGCGCCAGCAGCTCCAGAGGGGAGACCCAGTACTTC. This sequence joins TRBV4-1 and TRBJ2-5, with a weak D call TRBD2 (5 bases). Germline V gene data show CDR1 as MGHRA and CDR2 as YSYEKL. The CDR3 is 12 residues long. V was trimmed by 5 bases and J by 5 bases, leaving 9 bases between them.

The V gene is TRBV11-1, the J gene TRBJ1-1; TRBD1 might be the D (5 bases). Germline values: CDR1 SGHAT, CDR2 FQDESV (reference sequence). V lost 0 bases and J lost 11, with 16 bases in between. The CDR3 loop spans 14 amino acids. The CDR3 DNA is TGTGCCAGCAGCTTAGCCCTCGACGGGACTCCGGCTTTCTTT. It translates to CASSLALDGTPAFF.

The rearrangement joins TRBV5-1 to TRBJ2-5, with D possibly being TRBD2 (7 bases). The CDR3 spans 14 residues. Germline V gene sequence: CDR1 SGHRS, CDR2 YFSETQ. The germline V and J ends were trimmed by 4 bases and 5 bases, with 15 bases remaining between them. The CDR3 reads CASSLGGGRETQYF. In DNA, the CDR3 is TGCGCCAGCAGCCTGGGAGGGGGTCGGGAGACCCAGTACTTC.

The chain uses TRBV7-9 and TRBJ1-5; no firm D call. Germline values: CDR1 SEHNR, CDR2 FQNEAQ (reference sequence). V was pared by 4 bases and J by 7 bases, with 8 bases between. CDR3 size: 12 residues. The CDR3 region is CASSSGPQPQHF. CDR3 nucleotides: TGTGCCAGCAGCTCTGGGCCGCAGCCCCAGCATTTT.